One sample yielded the 23 T cell receptor beta chains listed below, sequenced in a study of beta chain features in type 1 diabetes (dated by TCRdb to 2016 to 2019). Broader findings and caveats from the paper: Type 1 diabetes patients showed a moderate but significant shortening of TCRB CDR3 length in all four CD4+ subsets.

Library preparation employed the immunoSEQ multiplex PCR assay. The entire amount of isolated RNA was reverse transcribed using the High Capacity cDNA Reverse Transcription Kit, so the sequenced TCRB transcripts were expressed ones. TCRdb provides this immuneACCESS table in a form limited to in-frame rearrangements. Some clones are lacking; in checked studies, under half of them reflect an unresolved V gene, and why the rest are absent is not known. The sample table shows fewer than 450,000 clones, and 13% are seen once. The ten largest clonotypes hold 0.013% to 0.015% of the sample. The antigens for these receptors are not known. Sequenced sample: naive CD4+ T cells from blood. The meaning of the sample's cell subset or site label: true naive CD4+ T cells. The receptors shown here come from a woman aged 18-30 years with type 1 diabetes.

This clone was seen a handful of times. The rearrangement uses TRBV2 and TRBJ2-1; 11 bases align to TRBD2. With V trimmed by 6 bases and J by 7 bases, 8 bases remained unmatched. The CDR3 length is 15 residues. The germline CDR1 and CDR2 sequences are SNHLY and FYNNEI. The CDR3: CASRYLAGGSNEQFF. CDR3 coding DNA: TGTGCCAGCAGGTACCTAGCGGGAGGCAGTAATGAGCAGTTCTTC.

The chain recombines TRBV4-3 with TRBJ2-2; 9 positions agree with TRBD2. In germline, CDR1 is LGHNA, CDR2 YSLEER. This CDR3 region has 17 residues. V lost 4 bases and J lost 8; bases outside the gene matches: 14. The CDR3: CASSPLPVAGAEGELFF. The CDR3 DNA reads as TGCGCCAGCAGCCCTCTGCCCGTAGCGGGAGCGGAGGGGGAGCTGTTTTTT.

The chain uses TRBV2 and TRBJ2-5, with 11 bases identical to TRBD2. The germline CDR1 and CDR2 sequences are SNHLY and FYNNEI. The CDR3 is 18 residues long. With V trimmed by 1 base and J by 5 bases, 12 bases remained unmatched. The chain's CDR3 is CASSEGGTSGALRETQYF. The CDR3 DNA is TGTGCCAGCAGTGAAGGTGGGACTAGCGGAGCCCTCCGGGAGACCCAGTACTTC. The full variable domain, in which reference TRBV2 and TRBJ2-5 provide the parts outside the CDR3, is EPEVTQTPSHQVTQMGQEVILRCVPISNHLYFYWYRQILGQKVEFLVSFYNNEISEKSEIFDDQFSVERPDGSNFTLKIRSTKLEDSAMYFCASSEGGTSGALRETQYFGPGTRLLVL.

The rearrangement uses TRBV5-1 and TRBJ2-5; 8 bases map to TRBD2. The germline V gene encodes CDR1 SGHRS and CDR2 YFSETQ. The CDR3 has 15 amino acids. Trimming removed 4 bases from V and 5 bases from J; junction bases left unmatched: 10. This CDR3 is CASSMSSGREETQYF. For the CDR3, the DNA is TGCGCCAGCAGCATGTCCAGCGGGAGAGAGGAGACCCAGTACTTC.

The chain combines TRBV29-1 with TRBJ2-7; D is possibly TRBD1 (6 bases). Germline V gene lookup returns CDR1 SQVTM and CDR2 ANQGSEA. The length of the CDR3 is 11 residues. Trimming shortened V by 8 bases and J by 2 bases, and 10 bases separated the two germline ends. CDR3 sequence (DNA): TGCAGCTCCGGGACACCCTACGAGCAGTACTTC. This translates into CSSGTPYEQYF.

The chain combines TRBV30 with TRBJ2-6; 7 bases are shared with TRBD1. This CDR3 is built from 14 residues. Looked up from germline, CDR1 is GTSNPN and CDR2 is SVGIG (reference sequence). The trim removed 3 bases at V and 1 base at J, leaving 0 bases unmatched. CDR3 residues: CAWRTGSGANVLTF. CDR3 in DNA: TGTGCCTGGAGGACAGGGTCTGGGGCCAACGTCCTGACTTTC. The full variable domain, in which reference TRBV30 and TRBJ2-6 provide the parts outside the CDR3, is SQTIHQWPATLVQPVGSPLSLECTVEGTSNPNLYWYRQAAGRGLQLLFYSVGIGQISSEVPQNLSASRPQDRQFILSSKKLLLSDSGFYLCAWRTGSGANVLTFGAGSRLTVL.

The chain is built from TRBV27 and TRBJ1-5; the D is unclear. The CDR3 is 14 residues long. V lost 7 bases and J 1 base, leaving 11 bases between the germline ends. From germline, CDR1 is MNHEY and CDR2 SMNVEV (reference sequence). CDR3 loop: CASNREYSNQPQHF. Here the CDR3 DNA reads TGTGCCAGCAATAGAGAATACAGCAATCAGCCCCAGCATTTT.

This clone came up a few times. This chain joins TRBV10-3 and TRBJ2-5, with TRBD1 as a possible D gene (6 bases). From germline, CDR1 is ENHRY and CDR2 SYGVKD. The CDR3 covers 13 residues. V lost 6 bases and J 3 bases, leaving 11 bases between the germline ends. CDR3 sequence (DNA): TGTGCCATCAGCGGGACATTGGAAGAGACCCAGTACTTC. The encoded protein is CAISGTLEETQYF.

The table lists this clone with a few counts. The gene calls are TRBV18 and TRBJ2-5; D ambiguous. Trimming removed 2 bases at V and 1 base at J, with 11 bases between. This CDR3 spans 15 amino acids. From germline, CDR1 is KGHSH and CDR2 LQKENI. The CDR3 loop reads CASSPREALQETQYF. Here the CDR3 DNA reads TGTGCCAGCTCACCAAGAGAGGCTCTCCAAGAGACCCAGTACTTC. The entire variable domain, with the rest obtained from reference TRBV18 and TRBJ2-5, is as follows: NAGVMQNPRHLVRRRGQEARLRCSPMKGHSHVYWYRQLPEEGLKFMVYLQKENIIDESGMPKERFSAEFPKEGPSILRIQQVVRGDSAAYFCASSPREALQETQYFGPGTRLLVL.

This chain links TRBV23-1 with TRBJ2-7, with D possibly being TRBD2 (6 bases). TRBV23-1 belongs to the ORF category, with a function that is uncertain. Trimming shortened V by 4 bases and J by 6 bases, and 16 bases separated the two germline ends. CDR3 length equals 14 residues. The CDR3 is CASSLVREVGEQYV. CDR3 in DNA: TGCGCCAGCAGTCTCGTCAGGGAGGTCGGCGAGCAGTACGTC.

This chain uses TRBV5-5 with TRBJ2-1; D is uncertain. Germline CDR1 is SGHKS and CDR2 is YYEKEE (reference sequence). The CDR3 length is 15 residues. V was trimmed by 0 bases and J by 4 bases, leaving 11 bases between them. CDR3 loop: CASSLVAREYNEQFF. The CDR3 DNA follows: TGTGCCAGCAGCTTGGTAGCCAGAGAGTACAATGAGCAGTTCTTC.

This clone occurred a few times. V and J are TRBV27 and TRBJ2-7, with D uncertain. Germline CDR1 is MNHEY and CDR2 is SMNVEV (reference sequence). V was pared by 6 bases and J by 0 bases, with 15 bases between. This CDR3 has 15 residues. The DNA of the CDR3 is TGTGCCAGCAGCCCCACCTCTAGGAGCTCCTACGAGCAGTACGTC. It translates to CASSPTSRSSYEQYV.

As regards this clone: Within the sample, other DNA sequences also encode this same CDR3. The chain uses TRBV28 and TRBJ2-3, with a weak D call TRBD2 (5 bases). V gave up 5 bases and J gave up 0 bases, with 6 bases separating them. CDR1 and CDR2 from the germline V gene are MDHEN and SYDVKM. This CDR3 has 13 amino acids. The CDR3 nucleotides are TGTGCCAGCAGTCGAGGGAGCACAGATACGCAGTATTTT. Protein: CASSRGSTDTQYF.

The chain carries TRBV7-2 and TRBJ2-5; 9 bases map to TRBD2. Germline CDR1 is SGHTA and CDR2 is FQGNSA. Trimming removed 4 bases from V and 5 bases from J; junction bases left unmatched: 14. This CDR3 is built from 17 residues. CDR3 sequence reads: CASSSLFSATSGETQYF. CDR3 sequence (DNA): TGTGCCAGCAGCTCACTCTTCTCCGCGACTAGCGGTGAGACCCAGTACTTC.

This rearrangement joins TRBV5-4 to TRBJ1-5; D remains ambiguous. The CDR3 is 13 amino acids. Looked up from germline, CDR1 is SGHNT and CDR2 is YYREEE (reference sequence). The V gene lost 0 bases and the J gene lost 7 bases, with 8 bases spanning the gap. Here the CDR3 DNA reads TGTGCCAGCAGCTTGGACGAGGGCCAGCCCCAGCATTTT. It specifies CASSLDEGQPQHF.

This clone was found a few times. This rearrangement joins TRBV5-4 to TRBJ2-7, with a possible D match to TRBD1 (6 bases). Germline CDR1 SGHNT, CDR2 YYREEE (reference sequence). CDR3 length equals 14 residues. Trimming shortened V by 2 bases and J by 2 bases, and 11 bases separated the two germline ends. The CDR3 is CASSFDTGPYEQYF. The DNA of the CDR3 is TGTGCCAGCAGCTTCGACACAGGGCCCTACGAGCAGTACTTC.

The chain joins TRBV29-1 to TRBJ1-5; D possibly corresponds to TRBD1 (5 bases). CDR1 SQVTM and CDR2 ANQGSEA come from the germline V gene. The CDR3 length is 13 residues. Trimming pared 7 bases from V and 7 bases from J, leaving 17 bases between. The CDR3 protein is CSAGQGFGQPQHF. CDR3 nucleotide sequence: TGCAGCGCTGGGCAGGGTTTTGGACAGCCCCAGCATTTT.

The V and J genes are TRBV7-2 and TRBJ2-5; 9 nucleotides align to TRBD2. This CDR3 has 15 amino acids. Germline V lookup: CDR1 SGHTA, CDR2 FQGNSA. After removal of 4 bases from V and 2 bases from J, the junction contained 5 bases not matched to a gene. This chain's CDR3 is CASSSRAGGQETQYF. Written as DNA, the CDR3 is TGTGCCAGCAGCTCCCGAGCGGGAGGTCAAGAGACCCAGTACTTC.

This clone was seen only a few times. The gene calls are TRBV7-2 and TRBJ2-1, with 13 bases that match TRBD2. Germline V gives CDR1 SGHTA, CDR2 FQGNSA. V was pared by 7 bases and J by 8 bases, with 11 bases of the junction left unmatched. The CDR3 sequence is 16 residues long. The CDR3 DNA is TGTGCCAGCACTCGCGGGACTAGCGGGAAGTTCGATGAGCAGTTCTTC. Protein sequence: CASTRGTSGKFDEQFF.

Only a few counts were recorded for this clone. The chain is built from TRBV4-3 and TRBJ2-5; TRBD2 aligns across 8 bases. The CDR3 is 16 residues long. J was trimmed by 2 bases and V by 4 bases; bases with no gene match: 9. CDR1 LGHNA and CDR2 YSLEER come from the germline V gene. CDR3 sequence (DNA): TGCGCCAGCAGCCCCGGGGGTAGCGGGGTACAAGAGACCCAGTACTTC. Translating gives CASSPGGSGVQETQYF.

This clone appeared a few times. The chain recombines TRBV7-2 with TRBJ2-5; D perhaps matches TRBD1 (6 bases). V lost 3 bases and J lost 4, with 9 bases in between. Germline values: CDR1 SGHTA, CDR2 FQGNSA. There are 13 residues in the CDR3. The CDR3 nucleotides read TGTGCCAGCAGCTTGGGCAGGGGAGAGACCCAGTACTTC. Translation: CASSLGRGETQYF.

This clone came up a few times. The rearrangement uses TRBV11-2 and TRBJ2-3; D is uncertain. This CDR3 has 13 residues. Germline assignment: CDR1 SGHAT and CDR2 FQNNGV. V lost 1 base, J lost 4 bases, and 6 bases lay in between. The chain's CDR3 is CASSLVYSDTQYF. CDR3 coding DNA: TGTGCCAGCAGCTTAGTTTATTCAGATACGCAGTATTTT. The full variable domain, completed using reference TRBV11-2 and TRBJ2-3, is EAGVAQSPRYKIIEKRQSVAFWCNPISGHATLYWYQQILGQGPKLLIQFQNNGVVDDSQLPKDRFSAERLKGVDSTLKIQPAKLEDSAVYLCASSLVYSDTQYFGPGTRLTVL.

The J gene is TRBJ2-1, the V gene TRBV6-5; 10 nucleotides agree with TRBD2. The CDR3 totals 13 residues. The junction had 3 bases not matched to a gene; V was cut back by 4 bases and J by 9 bases. Germline assignment: CDR1 MNHEY and CDR2 SVGAGI. The CDR3 loop reads CASSLAGGLEQFF. The CDR3, as DNA: TGTGCCAGCAGTTTAGCGGGAGGACTTGAGCAGTTCTTC.